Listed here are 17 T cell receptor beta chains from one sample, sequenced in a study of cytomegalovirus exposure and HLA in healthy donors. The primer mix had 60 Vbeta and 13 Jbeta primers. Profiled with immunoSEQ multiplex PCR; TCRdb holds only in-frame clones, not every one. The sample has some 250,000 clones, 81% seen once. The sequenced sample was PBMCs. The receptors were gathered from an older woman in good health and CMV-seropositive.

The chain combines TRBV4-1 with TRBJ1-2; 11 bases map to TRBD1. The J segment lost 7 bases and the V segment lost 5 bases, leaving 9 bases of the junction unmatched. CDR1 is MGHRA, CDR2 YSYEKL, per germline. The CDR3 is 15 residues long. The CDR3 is CASSYPGQGEGGYTF. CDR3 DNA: TGCGCCAGCAGCTATCCGGGACAGGGGGAAGGTGGCTACACCTTC.

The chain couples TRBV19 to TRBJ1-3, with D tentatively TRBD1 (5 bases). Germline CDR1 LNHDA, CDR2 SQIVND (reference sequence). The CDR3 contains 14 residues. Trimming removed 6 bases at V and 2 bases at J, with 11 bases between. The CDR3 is CASRTTDTGNTIYF. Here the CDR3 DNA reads TGTGCCAGTAGGACGACAGACACTGGAAACACCATATATTTT.

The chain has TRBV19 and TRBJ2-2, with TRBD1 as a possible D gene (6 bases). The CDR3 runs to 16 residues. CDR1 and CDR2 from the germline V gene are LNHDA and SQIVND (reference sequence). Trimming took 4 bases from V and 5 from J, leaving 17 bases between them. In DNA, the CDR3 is TGTGCCAGTAGTAGAGGGACACGCATACGTACCGGGGAGCTGTTTTTT. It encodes CASSRGTRIRTGELFF.

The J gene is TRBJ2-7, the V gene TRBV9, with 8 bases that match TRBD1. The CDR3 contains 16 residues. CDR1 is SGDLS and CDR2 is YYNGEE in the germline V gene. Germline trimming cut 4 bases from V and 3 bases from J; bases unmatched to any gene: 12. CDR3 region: CASSTRAGTGNYEQYF. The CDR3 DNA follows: TGTGCCAGCAGCACACGAGCCGGGACAGGCAACTACGAGCAGTACTTC.

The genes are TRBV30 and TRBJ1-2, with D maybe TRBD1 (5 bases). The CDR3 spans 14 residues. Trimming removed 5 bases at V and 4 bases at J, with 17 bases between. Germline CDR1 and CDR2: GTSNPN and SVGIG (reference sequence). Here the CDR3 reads CAWGTGTPSYGYTF. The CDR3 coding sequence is TGTGCCTGGGGGACCGGGACTCCTTCCTATGGCTACACCTTC. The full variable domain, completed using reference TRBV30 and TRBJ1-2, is SQTIHQWPATLVQPVGSPLSLECTVEGTSNPNLYWYRQAAGRGLQLLFYSVGIGQISSEVPQNLSASRPQDRQFILSSKKLLLSDSGFYLCAWGTGTPSYGYTFGSGTRLTVV.

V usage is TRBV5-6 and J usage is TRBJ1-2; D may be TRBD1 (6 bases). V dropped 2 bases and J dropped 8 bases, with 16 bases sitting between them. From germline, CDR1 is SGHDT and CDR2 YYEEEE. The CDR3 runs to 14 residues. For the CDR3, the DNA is TGTGCCAGCAGCTTATCAGGGGCCCTGTCCGGCTACACCTTC. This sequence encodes CASSLSGALSGYTF. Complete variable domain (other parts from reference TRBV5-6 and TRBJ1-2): DAGVTQSPTHLIKTRGQQVTLRCSPKSGHDTVSWYQQALGQGPQFIFQYYEEEERQRGNFPDRFSGHQFPNYSSELNVNALLLGDSALYLCASSLSGALSGYTFGSGTRLTVV.

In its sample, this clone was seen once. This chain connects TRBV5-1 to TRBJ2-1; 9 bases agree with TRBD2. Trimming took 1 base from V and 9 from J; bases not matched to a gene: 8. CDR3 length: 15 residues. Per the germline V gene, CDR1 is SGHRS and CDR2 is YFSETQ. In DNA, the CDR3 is TGCGCCAGCAGCTTGACCGGGACTAGCATTGGTGAGCAGTTCTTC. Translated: CASSLTGTSIGEQFF.

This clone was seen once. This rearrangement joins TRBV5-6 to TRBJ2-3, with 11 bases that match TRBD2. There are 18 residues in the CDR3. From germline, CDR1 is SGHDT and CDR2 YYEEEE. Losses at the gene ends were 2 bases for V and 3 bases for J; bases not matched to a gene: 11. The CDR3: CASSFTLAGGLGTDTQYF. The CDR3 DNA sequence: TGTGCCAGCAGCTTCACTCTAGCGGGAGGTCTGGGGACAGATACGCAGTATTTT.

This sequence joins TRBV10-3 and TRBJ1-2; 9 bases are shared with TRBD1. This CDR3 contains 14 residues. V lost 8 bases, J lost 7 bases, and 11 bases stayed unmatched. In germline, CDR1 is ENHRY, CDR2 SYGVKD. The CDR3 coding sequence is TGTGCCATCCAATTAACAGGGGGCGCCGGTGGCTACACCTTC. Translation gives CAIQLTGGAGGYTF.

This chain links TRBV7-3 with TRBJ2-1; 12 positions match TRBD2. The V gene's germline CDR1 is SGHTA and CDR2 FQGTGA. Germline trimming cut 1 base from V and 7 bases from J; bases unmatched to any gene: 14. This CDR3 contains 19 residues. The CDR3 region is CASSLRTSGIPNYYNEQFF. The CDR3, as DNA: TGTGCCAGCAGCTTAAGGACTAGCGGGATACCCAATTACTATAATGAGCAGTTCTTC.

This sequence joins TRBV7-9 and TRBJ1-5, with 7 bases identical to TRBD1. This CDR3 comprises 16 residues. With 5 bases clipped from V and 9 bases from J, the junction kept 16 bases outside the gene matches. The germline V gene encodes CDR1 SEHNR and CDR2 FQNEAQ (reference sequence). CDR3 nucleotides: TGTGCCAGCAGCCCCTGGTCCGAGGGGGCCTCAGGGCCCCAGCATTTT. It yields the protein CASSPWSEGASGPQHF.

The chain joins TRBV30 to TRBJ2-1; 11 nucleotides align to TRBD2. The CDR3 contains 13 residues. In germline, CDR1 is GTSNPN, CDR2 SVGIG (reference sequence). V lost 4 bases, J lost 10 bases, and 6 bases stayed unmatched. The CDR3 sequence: CAWNRLAGWEQFF. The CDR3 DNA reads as TGTGCCTGGAACCGACTAGCGGGATGGGAGCAGTTCTTC.

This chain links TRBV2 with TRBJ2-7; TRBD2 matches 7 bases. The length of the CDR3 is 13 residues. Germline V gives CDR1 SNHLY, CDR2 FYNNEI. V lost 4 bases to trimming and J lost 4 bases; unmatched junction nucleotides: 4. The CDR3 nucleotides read TGTGCCAGCAGTGTTGCAGCGGGATACGAGCAGTACTTC. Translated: CASSVAAGYEQYF.

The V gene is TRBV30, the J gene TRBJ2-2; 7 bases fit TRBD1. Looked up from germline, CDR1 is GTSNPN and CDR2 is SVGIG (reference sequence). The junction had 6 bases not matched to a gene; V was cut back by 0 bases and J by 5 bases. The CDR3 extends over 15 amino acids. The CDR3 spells CAWSVSRGRTGELFF. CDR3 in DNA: TGTGCCTGGAGTGTTTCGAGGGGGCGTACCGGGGAGCTGTTTTTT.

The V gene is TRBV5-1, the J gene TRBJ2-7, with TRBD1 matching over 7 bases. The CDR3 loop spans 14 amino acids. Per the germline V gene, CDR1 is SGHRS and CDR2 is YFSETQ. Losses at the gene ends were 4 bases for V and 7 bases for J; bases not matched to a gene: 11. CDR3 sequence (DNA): TGCGCCAGCAGCCAACGGACAGGACCCTCGGAGCAGTACTTC. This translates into CASSQRTGPSEQYF.

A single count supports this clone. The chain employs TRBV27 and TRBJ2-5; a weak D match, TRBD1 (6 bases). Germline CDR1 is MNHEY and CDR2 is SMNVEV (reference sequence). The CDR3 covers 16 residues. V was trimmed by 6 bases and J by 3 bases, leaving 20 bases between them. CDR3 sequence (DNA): TGTGCCAGCAGCTCCCCCCTCCGGGACAAAAAAGAGACCCAGTACTTC. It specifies CASSSPLRDKKETQYF.

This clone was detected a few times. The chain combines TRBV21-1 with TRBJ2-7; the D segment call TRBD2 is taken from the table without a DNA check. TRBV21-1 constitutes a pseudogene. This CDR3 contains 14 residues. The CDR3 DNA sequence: TGTGCCAGCAGCTTAGCGGGAAACCTCTACGAGCAGTACTTC. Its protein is CASSLAGNLYEQYF.